This T cell receptor beta chain emerged from a study of blood T cell repertoires in COVID-19. Study information: Samples representing acute and convalescent COVID-19 were sourced from the United States, Italy and Spain.

This clone was counted a few times. Germline V CDR1 and CDR2: MDHEN, SYDVKM. V was shortened by 7 bases and J by 8 bases, with 17 bases between the two germline ends. The CDR3 extends over 13 amino acids. How the authors handled the data: The assay estimated nucleated cells by amplifying reference gene primers. The assay was immunoSEQ multiplex PCR, and TCRdb's table has in-frame clones only and misses some. The DNA gave D and trimming, while V, J and clone size come from that table. Of a few hundred thousand clones listed, 90% are singletons. Cohorts were based on clinical histories the participants reported. Those designated as exposed participants met a COVID-19 case within 2 weeks before study entry.

Sequencing was performed on PBMCs or T cells enriched from blood (not recorded which). This sequence joins TRBV28 and TRBJ1-2, with D possibly TRBD1 on 6 matching bases. This receptor was identified in a man under 40 who had been exposed to COVID-19. In DNA form, the CDR3 reads TGTGCCAGCATGACTTGGGGGCGCGGGGGCTACACCTTC. This encodes CASMTWGRGGYTF.